Following are 9 T cell receptor beta chains from one sample sequenced in a study of identical twins. TCRdb re-called the 5' RACE reads with MiXCR, one entry per CDR3 protein. The table records roughly 540,000 distinct CDR3 sequences, less than 25% of them present only once. In addition, the sample was reused for a study of T cells expressing NK-cell markers.

The sample comprised CD4+ T cells sorted from blood. The receptor set was obtained from a woman under 30 in good health.

Ten or more counts support this clonotype. J is TRBJ2-1 and V is TRBV20-1, with TRBD2 matching over 12 bases. The germline V gene has CDR1 DFQATT and CDR2 SNEGSKA (reference sequence). The CDR3 spans 14 residues. V lost 3 bases, J lost 7 bases, and 4 bases stayed unmatched. The CDR3 bases are TGCAGTGCTAGTGACGGACTAGCGGGAAATGAGCAGTTCTTC. It is translated as CSASDGLAGNEQFF.

The chain is built from TRBV6-2 or TRBV6-3 and TRBJ2-2; 7 positions match TRBD1. Losses at the gene ends were 2 bases for V and 6 bases for J; bases not matched to a gene: 6. The CDR3 runs to 15 residues. CDR1 and CDR2 from the germline V gene are MNHEY and SVGEGT. This CDR3 reads CASSYLTGIAGELFF. CDR3 in DNA: TGTGCCAGCAGTTACCTGACAGGGATCGCCGGGGAGCTGTTTTTT.

This clonotype was counted between two and nine times. The genes are TRBV29-1 and TRBJ2-2; 7 bases are a match to TRBD2. The junction had 1 base not matched to a gene; V was cut back by 6 bases and J by 6 bases. This CDR3 spans 11 amino acids. CDR1 and CDR2 (germline): SQVTM, ANQGSEA. The CDR3: CSVGRSGELFF. Written as DNA, the CDR3 is TGCAGCGTCGGGAGGTCCGGGGAGCTGTTTTTT.

V and J are TRBV30 and TRBJ2-5; D is perhaps TRBD1 (6 bases). The CDR3 length is 15 residues. Trimming removed 0 bases from V and 5 bases from J, with 16 bases in between. Germline V gives CDR1 GTSNPN, CDR2 SVGIG (reference sequence). The chain's CDR3 is CAWSVPIQGRETQYF. CDR3 sequence (DNA): TGTGCCTGGAGTGTTCCCATACAGGGTAGGGAGACCCAGTACTTC.

The chain couples TRBV5-1 to TRBJ2-1, with 10 bases matching TRBD2. Germline values: CDR1 SGHRS, CDR2 YFSETQ. The CDR3 is 17 amino acids. V lost 0 bases to trimming and J lost 6 bases; unmatched junction nucleotides: 9. The CDR3 spells CASSLVVAGGPGNEQFF. CDR3 in DNA: TGCGCCAGCAGCTTGGTGGTAGCGGGGGGACCCGGCAATGAGCAGTTCTTC.

This clonotype was counted only a few times. This rearrangement joins TRBV6-5 to TRBJ1-4; D call uncertain. The V gene lost 3 bases and the J gene lost 5 bases, with 10 bases spanning the gap. CDR3 length: 14 amino acids. Germline assignment: CDR1 MNHEY and CDR2 SVGAGI. CDR3 sequence: CASSYTDGNEKLFF. The DNA for the CDR3 is TGTGCCAGCAGTTATACAGACGGAAATGAAAAACTGTTTTTT.

This clonotype was seen repeatedly, ten times or more. The rearrangement uses TRBV12-3 or TRBV12-4 and TRBJ1-1; D remains ambiguous. Trimming cost V 2 bases and J 3 bases, with 4 bases left between them. This CDR3 is 12 amino acids long. CDR3 loop: CASSLLDTEAFF. The CDR3 DNA sequence: TGTGCCAGCAGTTTACTTGACACTGAAGCTTTCTTT.

This clonotype was observed a few times. This chain joins TRBV5-1 and TRBJ2-3, with D possibly matching TRBD2 (5 bases). The CDR3 has 14 residues. Germline V gene sequence: CDR1 SGHRS, CDR2 YFSETQ. The V end lost 5 bases, the J end lost 8 bases, and 18 bases lay between the germline ends. The CDR3 coding sequence is TGCGCCAGCAGGGACCTAGCCGGGGTCCTTACGCAGTATTTT. Translating it yields CASRDLAGVLTQYF.

The CDR3 here is CASSFEGISFTDTQYF. The CDR3 region has the DNA TGCGCCAGCAGCTTTGAGGGGATCTCCTTCACAGATACGCAGTATTTT. V is TRBV5-1 and J is TRBJ2-3; D is possibly TRBD1 or TRBD2 (5 bases each). CDR3 length: 16 residues. Per the germline V gene, CDR1 is SGHRS and CDR2 is YFSETQ. V was trimmed by 2 bases and J by 2 bases, leaving 15 bases between them.